The rows below give T cell receptor beta chains drawn from one sample of a study of T cells of healthy individuals. TCRdb used MiXCR to reprocess the 5' RACE reads, holding one entry per CDR3 protein. The sample holds fewer than 90,000 distinct CDR3 sequences, approximately 4.7% seen once. The receptors originated from a female donor in good health. The CDR3 runs from the conserved cysteine through the conserved F or W. The order of the fields is D gene, J gene, V gene, clone size, CDR3 DNA, CDR3 protein. A D gene is named only where the DNA matches it firmly. Clone size is stated in some rows and not others, as once, few, many or a class when expanded.

d_gene: NA; j_gene: TRBJ1-2; v_gene: TRBV6-1; abundance: NA; CDR3nt: TGTGCCAGCAGCCAAGAGGCAGAGATCTATGGCTACACCTTC; CDR3aa: CASSQEAEIYGYTF
d_gene: NA; j_gene: TRBJ2-1; v_gene: TRBV9; abundance: many; CDR3nt: TGTGCCAGCAGCGTAGAAAGGGCCCCCTACAATGAGCAGTTCTTC; CDR3aa: CASSVERAPYNEQFF
d_gene: TRBD1; j_gene: TRBJ1-1; v_gene: TRBV11-1; abundance: NA; CDR3nt: TGTGCCAGCAGCTCATTCCCCGGACAGGGTCGTACTGAAGCTTTCTTT; CDR3aa: CASSSFPGQGRTEAFF
d_gene: TRBD2; j_gene: TRBJ2-3; v_gene: TRBV5-1; abundance: many; CDR3nt: TGTGCCAGCAGCTTAGGGACTAGCGGGAGCACAGATACGCAGTATTTT; CDR3aa: CASSLGTSGSTDTQYF
d_gene: TRBD1; j_gene: TRBJ1-1; v_gene: TRBV5-6; abundance: many; CDR3nt: TGTGCCAGCAGTCATGGAGACAGGGGGACGACTGAAGCTTTCTTT; CDR3aa: CASSHGDRGTTEAFF
d_gene: TRBD1; j_gene: TRBJ1-5; v_gene: TRBV5-5; abundance: many; CDR3nt: TGTGCCAGCAGCCCGGGACAGGGCTATAATCAGCCCCAGCATTTT; CDR3aa: CASSPGQGYNQPQHF
d_gene: NA; j_gene: TRBJ2-2; v_gene: TRBV28; abundance: many; CDR3nt: TGTGCCACCGGCGGGACGACAGGCGAGAACACCGGGGAGCTGTTTTTT; CDR3aa: CATGGTTGENTGELFF
d_gene: TRBD1; j_gene: TRBJ1-5; v_gene: TRBV2; abundance: many; CDR3nt: TGTGCCAGCTCGACCGGACAGGGCAATCAGCCCCAGCATTTT; CDR3aa: CASSTGQGNQPQHF
d_gene: NA; j_gene: TRBJ2-7; v_gene: TRBV29-1; abundance: many; CDR3nt: TGCAGCGTGGAGGGTGTTCGCTCCTACGAGCAGTACTTC; CDR3aa: CSVEGVRSYEQYF
d_gene: NA; j_gene: TRBJ2-7; v_gene: TRBV18; abundance: few; CDR3nt: TGTGCCAGCTCACGAGGTAGCTATAATGGACAGCTGAGCTCCTACGAGCAGTACTTC; CDR3aa: CASSRGSYNGQLSSYEQYF
d_gene: NA; j_gene: TRBJ1-3; v_gene: TRBV30; abundance: many; CDR3nt: TGTGCCTGGAGCCCTGGAAACACCATATATTTT; CDR3aa: CAWSPGNTIYF
d_gene: NA; j_gene: TRBJ1-1; v_gene: TRBV4-2; abundance: many; CDR3nt: TGTGCCAGCAGCCAAGACCAAGGAGCTACTGAAGCTTTCTTT; CDR3aa: CASSQDQGATEAFF
d_gene: NA; j_gene: TRBJ2-7; v_gene: TRBV5-1; abundance: few; CDR3nt: TGCGCCAGCAGCGATCCTCTAAGGTACGAGCAGTACTTC; CDR3aa: CASSDPLRYEQYF
d_gene: TRBD1; j_gene: TRBJ1-1; v_gene: TRBV12-3/TRBV12-4; abundance: NA; CDR3nt: TGTGCCAGCAGTTTTTCAGGGGGTCTGAACGCTGAAGCTTTCTTT; CDR3aa: CASSFSGGLNAEAFF
d_gene: NA; j_gene: TRBJ1-6; v_gene: TRBV6-1; abundance: few; CDR3nt: TGTGCCAGCAGTGACACAGGGATTTCACCCCTCCACTTT; CDR3aa: CASSDTGISPLHF
d_gene: TRBD2; j_gene: TRBJ2-7; v_gene: TRBV20-1; abundance: NA; CDR3nt: TGCAGTGCTGTGGGGAGGGCTAGCGGGAGCTTCTACGAGCAGTACTTC; CDR3aa: CSAVGRASGSFYEQYF
d_gene: NA; j_gene: TRBJ2-1; v_gene: TRBV5-1; abundance: few; CDR3nt: TGCGCCACCTCCGAGGGCAGCCTTTACAATGAGCAGTTCTTC; CDR3aa: CATSEGSLYNEQFF
d_gene: NA; j_gene: TRBJ2-5; v_gene: TRBV29-1; abundance: many; CDR3nt: TGCAGCGTTGAAGACGGACAGCAAGAGACCCAGTACTTC; CDR3aa: CSVEDGQQETQYF
d_gene: NA; j_gene: TRBJ2-1; v_gene: TRBV4-1; abundance: few; CDR3nt: TGCGCCAGCCGACAGTCTGTCTACAATGAGCAGTTCTTC; CDR3aa: CASRQSVYNEQFF
d_gene: TRBD1; j_gene: TRBJ1-3; v_gene: TRBV7-6; abundance: NA; CDR3nt: TGTCCCAGCAGCTTACGGACAGGGGCTGGAAACACCATATATTTT; CDR3aa: CPSSLRTGAGNTIYF
d_gene: NA; j_gene: TRBJ2-3; v_gene: TRBV11-2; abundance: NA; CDR3nt: TGTGCCAGCAGCCCTGCCCAAGCAGATACGCAGTATTTT; CDR3aa: CASSPAQADTQYF
d_gene: NA; j_gene: TRBJ2-4; v_gene: TRBV3-1; abundance: many; CDR3nt: TGTGCCAGCAGCCATACAGGGATTGAAAACATTCAGTACTTC; CDR3aa: CASSHTGIENIQYF
d_gene: TRBD2; j_gene: TRBJ2-7; v_gene: TRBV4-1; abundance: many; CDR3nt: TGCGCCAGCAGCCAAGATACAGGGAGCGGGAGTAACTACGAGCAGTACTTC; CDR3aa: CASSQDTGSGSNYEQYF
d_gene: TRBD2; j_gene: TRBJ2-3; v_gene: TRBV12-3/TRBV12-4; abundance: many; CDR3nt: TGTGCCAGCAACCCCGGGACTAGCGGAAGCACAGATACGCAGTATTTT; CDR3aa: CASNPGTSGSTDTQYF
d_gene: TRBD1; j_gene: TRBJ1-2; v_gene: TRBV28; abundance: many; CDR3nt: TGTGCCAGCAGTTCCGCCGGGACAGGGGTTGTCGGAGGCTACACCTTC; CDR3aa: CASSSAGTGVVGGYTF
d_gene: NA; j_gene: TRBJ1-1; v_gene: TRBV7-8; abundance: NA; CDR3nt: TGTGCCAGCAGCCCAGCAGTATTCTGGGCGGACACTGAAGCTTTCTTT; CDR3aa: CASSPAVFWADTEAFF
d_gene: TRBD2; j_gene: TRBJ2-1; v_gene: TRBV20-1; abundance: NA; CDR3nt: TGCAGTGCTAGAGATGGGGTAGCGGGGGCCCACAATGAGCAGTTCTTC; CDR3aa: CSARDGVAGAHNEQFF
d_gene: NA; j_gene: TRBJ2-1; v_gene: TRBV12-5; abundance: many; CDR3nt: TGTGCTAGTGGTTCGATTTTGGGCGGGACTCTTAACAATGAGCAGTTCTTC; CDR3aa: CASGSILGGTLNNEQFF
d_gene: TRBD2; j_gene: TRBJ2-1; v_gene: TRBV7-2; abundance: many; CDR3nt: TGTGCCAGCAGCTTCCCCACCTCCGTGGGTAGCGGGAGAAGGTCCTACAATGAGCAGTTCTTC; CDR3aa: CASSFPTSVGSGRRSYNEQFF
d_gene: TRBD1; j_gene: TRBJ2-3; v_gene: TRBV10-3; abundance: many; CDR3nt: TGTGCCATCAGCAGAGGGGACAGCCTCACAGATACGCAGTATTTT; CDR3aa: CAISRGDSLTDTQYF
d_gene: NA; j_gene: TRBJ1-2; v_gene: TRBV20-1; abundance: few; CDR3nt: TGCAGTGCTAGAGATGCAGGGGATGGCTACACCTTC; CDR3aa: CSARDAGDGYTF
d_gene: TRBD1; j_gene: TRBJ1-2; v_gene: TRBV30; abundance: few; CDR3nt: TGTGCCTGGACCAGGCGGACAGGCTTTGGCTACACCTTC; CDR3aa: CAWTRRTGFGYTF
d_gene: NA; j_gene: TRBJ2-1; v_gene: TRBV9; abundance: many; CDR3nt: TGTGCCAGCAGCGTACAGGGACCGTATGAGCAGTTCTTC; CDR3aa: CASSVQGPYEQFF
d_gene: NA; j_gene: TRBJ1-6; v_gene: TRBV7-2; abundance: many; CDR3nt: TGTGCCAGCAGCTTAGTATGGCAACTGGGCAATTCACCCCTCCACTTT; CDR3aa: CASSLVWQLGNSPLHF
d_gene: TRBD1; j_gene: TRBJ1-2; v_gene: TRBV6-5; abundance: NA; CDR3nt: TGTGCCAGCGTTGGACAGGGGAGTCACGGCTACACCTTC; CDR3aa: CASVGQGSHGYTF
d_gene: TRBD1; j_gene: TRBJ2-7; v_gene: TRBV9; abundance: many; CDR3nt: TGTGCCAGCAGCGCCGGACAGGGGCCTACCTACGAGCAGTACTTC; CDR3aa: CASSAGQGPTYEQYF
d_gene: TRBD1; j_gene: TRBJ2-3; v_gene: TRBV30; abundance: NA; CDR3nt: TGTGCCTGGAGTGTACTGGGACAGGGGGCAGATACGCAGTATTTT; CDR3aa: CAWSVLGQGADTQYF
d_gene: TRBD1; j_gene: TRBJ1-3; v_gene: TRBV10-3; abundance: many; CDR3nt: TGTGCCACAAGGGACAGCACCTCTGGAAACACCATATATTTT; CDR3aa: CATRDSTSGNTIYF
d_gene: NA; j_gene: TRBJ1-3; v_gene: TRBV4-1; abundance: NA; CDR3nt: TGCGCCAGCAGCCAAATAGGTTCCGGGACTACAACGGCAGAAGCTGGAAACACCATATATTTT; CDR3aa: CASSQIGSGTTTAEAGNTIYF
d_gene: NA; j_gene: TRBJ1-2; v_gene: TRBV19; abundance: few; CDR3nt: TGTGCCAGTAGTCCCGCCAGCCTTAACTATGGCTACACCTTC; CDR3aa: CASSPASLNYGYTF
d_gene: TRBD1; j_gene: TRBJ1-1; v_gene: TRBV4-1; abundance: many; CDR3nt: TGCGCCAGCAGCCAAGTTGGAGGGGGCCAGATCAACACTGAAGCTTTCTTT; CDR3aa: CASSQVGGGQINTEAFF
d_gene: TRBD2; j_gene: TRBJ2-7; v_gene: TRBV27; abundance: many; CDR3nt: TGTGCCAGCAGTCCGGGGACTAGCGGGGATTACGAGCAGTACTTC; CDR3aa: CASSPGTSGDYEQYF
d_gene: NA; j_gene: TRBJ1-1; v_gene: TRBV25-1; abundance: few; CDR3nt: TGTGCCAGCAGTGATGGGTTCAACACTGAAGCTTTCTTT; CDR3aa: CASSDGFNTEAFF
d_gene: NA; j_gene: TRBJ1-1; v_gene: TRBV20-1; abundance: NA; CDR3nt: TGCAGTGCTCAATCGAGGTCTGGGACCGTGAACACTGAAGCTTTCTTT; CDR3aa: CSAQSRSGTVNTEAFF
d_gene: NA; j_gene: TRBJ1-1; v_gene: TRBV6-5; abundance: NA; CDR3nt: TGTGCCAGCAGTTACAGGTCCTCGAACACTGAAGCTTTCTTT; CDR3aa: CASSYRSSNTEAFF
d_gene: TRBD2; j_gene: TRBJ2-1; v_gene: TRBV6-2/TRBV6-3; abundance: many; CDR3nt: TGTGCCAGCAGTTTAGCTAGCGGGGGCAATGAGCAGTTCTTC; CDR3aa: CASSLASGGNEQFF
d_gene: TRBD1; j_gene: TRBJ2-7; v_gene: TRBV6-6; abundance: NA; CDR3nt: TGTGCCAGCAGTTACCTTAGTCCCGACAGGGCCCACGAGCAGTACTTC; CDR3aa: CASSYLSPDRAHEQYF
d_gene: TRBD1; j_gene: TRBJ1-5; v_gene: TRBV20-1; abundance: few; CDR3nt: TGCAGTGCCCGGGACAGGGGAAGGCCCCAGCATTTT; CDR3aa: CSARDRGRPQHF
d_gene: NA; j_gene: TRBJ2-3; v_gene: TRBV20-1; abundance: many; CDR3nt: TGCAGTGCAATACCAGGGGGGAACACAGATACGCAGTATTTT; CDR3aa: CSAIPGGNTDTQYF
d_gene: NA; j_gene: TRBJ2-1; v_gene: TRBV7-2; abundance: many; CDR3nt: TGTGCCAGCAGCAGCAGACATGCCTACAATGAGCAGTTCTTC; CDR3aa: CASSSRHAYNEQFF
d_gene: NA; j_gene: TRBJ2-1; v_gene: TRBV4-2; abundance: NA; CDR3nt: TGTGCCAGCAGCGACGGCGGCGGGAATGAGCAGTTCTTC; CDR3aa: CASSDGGGNEQFF
d_gene: TRBD1; j_gene: TRBJ2-5; v_gene: TRBV5-1; abundance: NA; CDR3nt: TGCGCCAGCAGCTTGGGGCCCGGGACAGCCCAAGAGACCCAGTACTTC; CDR3aa: CASSLGPGTAQETQYF
d_gene: NA; j_gene: TRBJ2-2; v_gene: TRBV12-3/TRBV12-4; abundance: many; CDR3nt: TGTGCCAGCACCCTGGGGACATCTACCGGGGAGCTGTTTTTT; CDR3aa: CASTLGTSTGELFF
d_gene: NA; j_gene: TRBJ1-5; v_gene: TRBV18; abundance: many; CDR3nt: TGTGCCAGCTCCCCTATTCAATATCAGCCCCAGCATTTT; CDR3aa: CASSPIQYQPQHF
d_gene: TRBD2; j_gene: TRBJ2-1; v_gene: TRBV11-2; abundance: few; CDR3nt: TGTGCCAGCAGCTCGACTAGCGGGAGGACCAATGAGCAGTTCTTC; CDR3aa: CASSSTSGRTNEQFF